The 2 T cell receptor beta chains below were found in one sample sequenced in a study of shared T cell receptors in the human thymus. Clones were read by immunoSEQ multiplex PCR, and TCRdb kept only the in-frame ones, dropping some. The repertoire holds more than 550,000 clones, with around 85% as singletons. The same specimen was also included in a second study, on human thymus T cells.

The sequenced material came from thymocytes. The source is a girl under three years old with a congenital heart defect.

The chain uses TRBV30 and TRBJ2-7, with a possible D match to TRBD1 (5 bases). CDR3 size: 15 residues. Germline values: CDR1 GTSNPN, CDR2 SVGIG (reference sequence). Deletions cut 3 bases from V and 3 bases from J, with 18 bases between. The CDR3 nucleotides are TGTGCCTGGAGAGCAGGGTCTGGATGGAACTACGAGCAGTACTTC. The encoded protein is CAWRAGSGWNYEQYF.

This chain links TRBV5-5 with TRBJ2-3, with D possibly being TRBD1 (5 bases). Trimming pared 0 bases from V and 2 bases from J, leaving 16 bases between. This CDR3 region has 17 residues. CDR1 is SGHKS, CDR2 YYEKEE, per germline (reference sequence). The CDR3 region is CASSLAGPILTTDTQYF. CDR3 bases: TGTGCCAGCAGCTTGGCAGGGCCAATACTAACCACAGATACGCAGTATTTT.